One sample yielded the 11 T cell receptor beta chains listed below, sequenced in a study of tumor and adjacent non-tumor tissue in lung cancer. RNA was extracted from bulk tissue without any cell sorting. Three rounds of nested PCR, following a modified ARM-PCR protocol, produced the TCRbeta library. TCRdb called the multiplex PCR reads again in MiXCR, with one record for every CDR3 protein. Among roughly 220,000 distinct CDR3 sequences listed, 71% were seen once. Sequencing was performed on lung tumor tissue. The receptors originated from a man between 60 and 75 years old with non-small cell lung cancer.

The table lists this clonotype with a few counts. This chain links TRBV20-1 with TRBJ2-7, with 11 nucleotides matching TRBD1. This CDR3 comprises 14 residues. Per germline, CDR1 DFQATT and CDR2 SNEGSKA (reference sequence). V was clipped by 6 bases and J by 4 bases; unmatched bases: 8. The CDR3 here is CSAPRTGGRYEQYF. The CDR3 DNA is TGCAGTGCCCCCCGGACAGGGGGCAGGTACGAGCAGTACTTC.

Worth noting for this clonotype: A much bigger clone sits one base away, suggesting this may be a read error. This sequence joins TRBV20-1 and TRBJ1-3, with unresolved D. CDR1 is DFQATT and CDR2 is SNEGSKA in the germline V gene (reference sequence). CDR3 size: 12 residues. CDR3 bases: TGCAGTGCCGGGAGCGCTGGAAACACCATATTTTTT. This translates into CSAGSAGNTIFF.

Remarks on this clonotype: At one of its ends the junction is not consistent with the germline gene, which may arise from a read error. The chain couples TRBV5-1 to TRBJ1-1, with 10 bases identical to TRBD1. CDR3 length: 15 residues. CDR1 is SGHRS and CDR2 is YFSETQ in the germline V gene. The CDR3 loop is CSSSLQTGGETEAFF. The CDR3 bases are TGCTCCAGCAGCCTCCAGACAGGGGGCGAGACTGAAGCTTTCTTT.

Of note for this clonotype: A much larger clone lies a single base off, so this may be a read error. The rearrangement links TRBV20-1 to TRBJ2-5; D remains unclear. The CDR3 totals 12 residues. CDR1 is DFQATT and CDR2 is SNEGSKA in the germline V gene (reference sequence). V was cut by 5 bases and J by 1 base, with 8 bases left in between. The CDR3 spells CSAGFRQETQYF. The CDR3 DNA reads as TGCAGTGCTGGGTTCCGCCAAGAGACCCAGTACTTC.

For the CDR3, the DNA is TGTGCCAGCGGATACCCTGGCCCCGGGGAGCTGTTTTTT. It encodes CASGYPGPGELFF. The chain has TRBV6-5 and TRBJ2-2; D remains unclear. Looked up from germline, CDR1 is MNHEY and CDR2 is SVGAGI. This CDR3 spans 13 amino acids. V lost 8 bases and J lost 6, with 13 bases in between.

Regarding this clonotype: No conserved phenylalanine or tryptophan is present at the end of the CDR3, so a read error is the likely explanation. J is TRBJ1-2 and V is TRBV7-8, with unresolved D. With 4 bases removed from V and 10 bases from J, the gap between germline ends came to 22 bases. Germline V lookup: CDR1 SGHVS, CDR2 FQNEAQ. There are 15 residues in the CDR3. CDR3 nucleotides: TGTGCCAGCAGCTCTACAGTTAGCACAGTCCATGTCTACACCTCC. Protein: CASSSTVSTVHVYTS.

Note on this clonotype: The junction does not match germline at one end; this may be a read error. This chain links TRBV12-3 or TRBV12-4 with TRBJ1-1, with D possibly being TRBD1 (6 bases). CDR3 size: 14 residues. CDR3 loop: CASSLWGARTETFF. The CDR3 DNA reads TGTGCCAGCAGTTTATGGGGGGCTCGCACTGAAACTTTCTTT.

Note on this clonotype: One end of the junction fails to match germline, which may point to a read error. J is TRBJ2-5 and V is TRBV6-5; D is possibly TRBD1 (6 bases). This CDR3 comprises 22 residues. The germline V gene encodes CDR1 MNHEY and CDR2 SVGAGI. CDR3 protein: CASTEKIKVFRGLVGRKETQYF. Written as DNA, the CDR3 is TGTGCTAGCACTGAAAAAATAAAAGTTTTCAGGGGCCTAGTGGGAAGGAAAGAGACCCAGTACTTC.

This clonotype was counted a single time. A much larger clone is a single base away; this may be a read error. CDR3: CASILQLPMNTEAFF. CDR3 bases: TGTGCCAGCATCCTACAGCTACCTATGAACACTGAAGCTTTCTTT. The gene calls are TRBV5-5 and TRBJ1-1; D gene ambiguous. Germline CDR1 reads SGHKS; CDR2 reads YYEKEE (reference sequence). The V and J ends lost 6 bases and 0 bases respectively, with 15 bases between them. The CDR3 spans 15 residues.

A word on this clonotype: The CDR3 ends on some other residue instead of the conserved phenylalanine or tryptophan, so this is likely a read error. The V and J genes are TRBV20-1 and TRBJ1-1, with 7 bases aligning to TRBD1. This CDR3 comprises 13 residues. Germline values: CDR1 DFQATT, CDR2 SNEGSKA (reference sequence). The CDR3 is CNARGQGGTEAFS. The CDR3, as DNA: TGCAATGCTAGAGGGCAGGGGGGCACTGAAGCTTTCTCT.

With regard to this clonotype: The CDR3 carries no conserved terminal phenylalanine or tryptophan, so it likely arises from a read error. J is TRBJ1-5 and V is TRBV4-1; D unresolved. The CDR3 totals 15 residues. V was trimmed by 5 bases and J by 2 bases, leaving 13 bases between them. Germline-derived CDR1 and CDR2 are MGHRA and YSYEKL. The CDR3 region has the DNA TGCGCCAGCAGCTCTAGAGACGAAGGCAATCAGCCCCAGCATATT. Amino acids: CASSSRDEGNQPQHI.